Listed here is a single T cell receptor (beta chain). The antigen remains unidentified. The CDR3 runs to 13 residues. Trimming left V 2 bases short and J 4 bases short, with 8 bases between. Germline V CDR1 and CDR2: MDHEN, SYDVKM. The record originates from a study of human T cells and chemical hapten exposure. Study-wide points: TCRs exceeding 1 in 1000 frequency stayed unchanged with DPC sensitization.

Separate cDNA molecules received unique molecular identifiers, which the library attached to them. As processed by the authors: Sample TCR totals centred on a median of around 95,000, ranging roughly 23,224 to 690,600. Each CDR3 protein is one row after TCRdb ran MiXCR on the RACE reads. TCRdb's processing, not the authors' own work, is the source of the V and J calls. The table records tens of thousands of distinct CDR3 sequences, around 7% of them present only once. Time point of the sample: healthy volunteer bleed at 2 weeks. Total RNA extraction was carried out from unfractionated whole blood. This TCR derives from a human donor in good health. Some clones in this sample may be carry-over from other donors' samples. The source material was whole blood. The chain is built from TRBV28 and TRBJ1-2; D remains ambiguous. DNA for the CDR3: TGTGCCAGCAGTTTACCCCATAGCTATGGCTACACCTTC. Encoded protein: CASSLPHSYGYTF.